The 18 T cell receptor beta chains listed next were all sequenced from one sample in a study of cytomegalovirus exposure and HLA in healthy donors. The PCR ran on 60 Vbeta and 13 Jbeta primers. Assay used: immunoSEQ multiplex PCR; TCRdb lists only in-frame clones, some missing. The sample has roughly 190,000 clones, approximately 86% seen once. Input material: PBMCs. The receptors shown here come from a woman younger than 30 in good health and CMV-seronegative.

The CDR3 loop reads CASSVEASGSRNEQFF. The CDR3 DNA reads TGTGCCAGCAGCGTAGAGGCTAGCGGGAGCCGAAATGAGCAGTTCTTC. The gene calls are TRBV9 and TRBJ2-1, with TRBD2 identical over 10 bases. The CDR3 loop spans 16 amino acids. V gave up 0 bases and J gave up 7 bases; unmatched junction bases: 7. Germline V gene data show CDR1 as SGDLS and CDR2 as YYNGEE.

The chain joins TRBV19 to TRBJ2-7; D is ambiguous. V was clipped by 3 bases and J by 2 bases, with 8 bases between them. The germline V gene encodes CDR1 LNHDA and CDR2 SQIVND (reference sequence). The CDR3 runs to 13 residues. The CDR3 region is CASSISVAYEQYF. In DNA, the CDR3 is TGTGCCAGTAGTATTAGTGTCGCCTACGAGCAGTACTTC.

V is TRBV29-1 and J is TRBJ2-1, with 11 bases fitting TRBD2. The CDR3 totals 15 residues. V shed 6 bases, J shed 8 bases, and the junction held 12 bases outside the gene matches. CDR1 and CDR2 (germline): SQVTM, ANQGSEA. The CDR3 protein is CSVLVAGGPYYEQFF. As DNA, the CDR3 is TGCAGCGTCCTTGTAGCGGGAGGGCCTTATTATGAGCAGTTCTTC.

This clone was seen once. The chain is built from TRBV7-9 and TRBJ2-5; D is uncertain. TRBJ2-7 matches the DNA end more closely, so the J call is doubtful. Germline V gene sequence: CDR1 SEHNR, CDR2 FQNEAQ (reference sequence). The CDR3 totals 15 residues. The CDR3 here is CASSARGRMSYEQYF. The CDR3 DNA reads TGTGCCAGCAGTGCACGCGGTCGGATGTCCTACGAGCAGTACTTC.

The chain links TRBV27 to TRBJ2-7; no clear D. The V and J ends lost 3 bases and 0 bases respectively, with 6 bases between them. This CDR3 has 13 amino acids. The V gene's germline CDR1 is MNHEY and CDR2 SMNVEV (reference sequence). CDR3 in amino acids: CASSFLSSYEQYF. CDR3 in DNA: TGTGCCAGCAGTTTCCTCTCCTCCTACGAGCAGTACTTC.

CDR3 coding DNA: TGTGCCACCTCGGGGGGGGCGAGAGACGAGCAGTACTTC. Translated: CATSGGARDEQYF. The chain is built from TRBV6-5 and TRBJ2-7, with TRBD2 matching 8 bases. Germline trimming cut 10 bases from V and 5 bases from J; bases unmatched to any gene: 10. CDR3 length equals 13 residues. Germline CDR1 is MNHEY and CDR2 is SVGAGI.

This clone was detected only a few times. The chain combines TRBV30 with TRBJ2-1, with a tentative D call TRBD2 (6 bases). V was pared by 2 bases and J by 2 bases, with 10 bases between. The length of the CDR3 is 14 residues. CDR1 and CDR2 (germline): GTSNPN, SVGIG (reference sequence). CDR3 protein: CAWSRRGPYNEQFF. As DNA, the CDR3 is TGTGCCTGGAGTAGGAGGGGACCCTACAATGAGCAGTTCTTC.

Notes on this clone: Other DNA sequences in this sample translate to the same CDR3. This chain uses TRBV5-6 with TRBJ1-5, with TRBD1 matching 9 bases. Trimming removed 4 bases from V and 4 bases from J; junction bases left unmatched: 6. CDR1 is SGHDT, CDR2 YYEEEE, per germline. This CDR3 has 15 amino acids. The CDR3 coding sequence is TGTGCCAGCAGCCCCGCGGGACAGGGTAATCAGCCCCAGCATTTT. It yields the protein CASSPAGQGNQPQHF. The whole variable domain, remainder taken from reference TRBV5-6 and TRBJ1-5, is DAGVTQSPTHLIKTRGQQVTLRCSPKSGHDTVSWYQQALGQGPQFIFQYYEEEERQRGNFPDRFSGHQFPNYSSELNVNALLLGDSALYLCASSPAGQGNQPQHFGDGTRLSIL.

The chain is built from TRBV19 and TRBJ1-5; the match to TRBD1 covers 7 bases. The CDR3 totals 14 residues. Germline-derived CDR1 and CDR2 are LNHDA and SQIVND (reference sequence). V gave up 3 bases and J gave up 4 bases; unmatched junction bases: 3. CDR3 protein: CASSIGTDNQPQHF. The CDR3 DNA follows: TGTGCCAGTAGTATCGGGACAGATAATCAGCCCCAGCATTTT.

This clone was counted between two and nine times. The chain couples TRBV4-1 to TRBJ1-2; D gene uncertain. The CDR3 runs to 14 residues. Per the germline V gene, CDR1 is MGHRA and CDR2 is YSYEKL. The germline V and J ends were trimmed by 1 base and 3 bases, with 9 bases remaining between them. CDR3 amino acids: CASSQGLADYGYTF. As DNA, the CDR3 is TGCGCCAGCAGCCAAGGATTGGCGGACTATGGCTACACCTTC.

In its sample, this clone was seen once. The chain uses TRBV10-3 and TRBJ2-7; D remains unclear. Trimming took off 2 bases at V and 2 bases at J, with 10 bases between the two ends. CDR3 length: 14 residues. The germline V gene encodes CDR1 ENHRY and CDR2 SYGVKD. CDR3 protein: CAISEVYSTYEQYF. The CDR3 DNA sequence: TGTGCCATCAGTGAGGTTTACTCAACCTACGAGCAGTACTTC.

The rearrangement joins TRBV5-1 to TRBJ1-2, with D maybe TRBD1 (6 bases). Per germline, CDR1 SGHRS and CDR2 YFSETQ. CDR3 length: 13 residues. Trimming pared 3 bases from V and 4 bases from J, leaving 10 bases between. Here the CDR3 DNA reads TGCGCCAGCAGCTCTGGACAGTTCTATGGCTACACCTTC. Encoded protein: CASSSGQFYGYTF.

The chain carries TRBV11-2 and TRBJ2-3, with D perhaps matching TRBD2 (6 bases). Germline V gene lookup returns CDR1 SGHAT and CDR2 FQNNGV. This CDR3 comprises 14 residues. V gave up 5 bases and J gave up 2 bases, with 11 bases separating them. Written as DNA, the CDR3 is TGTGCCAGCAGCCCTGCGGGGAACACAGATACGCAGTATTTT. Amino acids: CASSPAGNTDTQYF.

The chain uses TRBV4-1 and TRBJ2-3; maybe TRBD2 (5 bases). Trimming left V 2 bases short and J 0 bases short, with 15 bases between. This CDR3 is 17 amino acids long. CDR1 and CDR2 from the germline V gene are MGHRA and YSYEKL. CDR3 bases: TGCGCCAGCAGCCAAACCCCGGGAACAGATAGCACAGATACGCAGTATTTT. Protein: CASSQTPGTDSTDTQYF.

For the CDR3, the DNA is TGTGCCAGCAGCTCCGGGCCAGCGGGAACTAACTCCTACAATGAGCAGTTCTTC. It yields the protein CASSSGPAGTNSYNEQFF. This chain connects TRBV7-2 to TRBJ2-1, with 7 positions matching TRBD2. The V gene end was trimmed by 4 bases and the J gene end by 0 bases; junction bases not matched to a gene: 12. CDR1 is SGHTA, CDR2 FQGNSA, per germline. There are 18 residues in the CDR3.

The V and J genes are TRBV27 and TRBJ2-1; a possible D gene is TRBD1 (6 bases). CDR3 length equals 13 residues. V lost 5 bases, J lost 3 bases, and 8 bases lay in between. The germline V gene encodes CDR1 MNHEY and CDR2 SMNVEV (reference sequence). This CDR3 reads CASSADSYNEQFF. CDR3 DNA sequence: TGTGCCAGCAGTGCGGACAGCTACAATGAGCAGTTCTTC.

The rearrangement joins TRBV28 to TRBJ1-2; D unclear. The CDR3 extends over 12 amino acids. V dropped 5 bases and J dropped 8 bases, with 12 bases sitting between them. CDR1 MDHEN and CDR2 SYDVKM come from the germline V gene. CDR3 sequence: CASSLPARGYTF. In nucleotides, the CDR3 is TGTGCCAGCAGTCTCCCTGCGCGGGGCTACACCTTC.

This clone was seen a handful of times. This chain uses TRBV7-9 with TRBJ1-2; 12 bases agree with TRBD1. The CDR3 covers 16 residues. V was clipped by 5 bases and J by 1 base; unmatched bases: 5. CDR1 and CDR2 from the germline V gene are SEHNR and FQNEAQ (reference sequence). The CDR3 sequence: CASSPGDRGHNYGYTF. The DNA for the CDR3 is TGTGCCAGCAGCCCGGGGGACAGGGGGCATAACTATGGCTACACCTTC.